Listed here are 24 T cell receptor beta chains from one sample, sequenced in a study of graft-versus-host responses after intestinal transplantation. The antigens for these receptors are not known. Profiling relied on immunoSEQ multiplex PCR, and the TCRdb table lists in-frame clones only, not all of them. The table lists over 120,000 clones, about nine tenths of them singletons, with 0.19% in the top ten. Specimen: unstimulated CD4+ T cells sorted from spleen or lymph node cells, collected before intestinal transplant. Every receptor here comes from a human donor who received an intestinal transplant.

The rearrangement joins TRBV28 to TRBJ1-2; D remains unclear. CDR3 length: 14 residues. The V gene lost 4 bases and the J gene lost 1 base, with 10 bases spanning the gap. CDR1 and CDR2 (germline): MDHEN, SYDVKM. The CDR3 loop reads CASSSLGYNYGYTF. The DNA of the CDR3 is TGTGCCAGCAGTTCCCTTGGTTATAACTATGGCTACACCTTC.

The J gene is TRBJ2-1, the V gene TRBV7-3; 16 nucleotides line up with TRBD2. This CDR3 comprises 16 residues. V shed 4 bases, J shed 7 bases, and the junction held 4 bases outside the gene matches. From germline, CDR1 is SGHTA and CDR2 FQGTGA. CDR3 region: CASSSGTSGRVNEQFF. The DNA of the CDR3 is TGTGCCAGCAGCTCCGGGACTAGCGGGAGGGTAAATGAGCAGTTCTTC.

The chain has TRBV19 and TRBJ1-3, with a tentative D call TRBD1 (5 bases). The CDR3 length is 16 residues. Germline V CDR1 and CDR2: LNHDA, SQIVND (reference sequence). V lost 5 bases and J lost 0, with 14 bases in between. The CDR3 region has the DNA TGTGCCAGTAGTGCCCCGTTTAGGGGCTCTGGAAACACCATATATTTT. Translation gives CASSAPFRGSGNTIYF.

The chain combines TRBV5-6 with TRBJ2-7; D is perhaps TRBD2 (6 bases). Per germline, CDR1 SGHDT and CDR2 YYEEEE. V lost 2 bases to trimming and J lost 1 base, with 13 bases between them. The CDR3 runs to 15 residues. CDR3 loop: CASSFVGRTSYEQYF. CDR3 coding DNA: TGTGCCAGCAGCTTCGTCGGGAGAACGTCCTACGAGCAGTACTTC.

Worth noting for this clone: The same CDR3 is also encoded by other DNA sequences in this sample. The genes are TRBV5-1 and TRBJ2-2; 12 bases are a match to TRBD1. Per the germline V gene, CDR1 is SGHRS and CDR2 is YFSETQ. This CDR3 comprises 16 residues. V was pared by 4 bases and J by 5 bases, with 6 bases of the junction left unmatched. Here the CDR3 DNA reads TGCGCCAGCAGCAAGGGACAGGGGGCGGGAACCGGGGAGCTGTTTTTT. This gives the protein CASSKGQGAGTGELFF.

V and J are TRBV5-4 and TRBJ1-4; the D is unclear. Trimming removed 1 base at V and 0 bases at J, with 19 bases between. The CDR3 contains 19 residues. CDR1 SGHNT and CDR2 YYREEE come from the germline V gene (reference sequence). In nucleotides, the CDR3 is TGTGCCAGCAGCTTGTATCCAGGAACCACAGTTGCAACTAATGAAAAACTGTTTTTT. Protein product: CASSLYPGTTVATNEKLFF. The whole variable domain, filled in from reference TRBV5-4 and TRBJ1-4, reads ETGVTQSPTHLIKTRGQQVTLRCSSQSGHNTVSWYQQALGQGPQFIFQYYREEENGRGNFPPRFSGLQFPNYSSELNVNALELDDSALYLCASSLYPGTTVATNEKLFFGSGTQLSVL.

This CDR3 is CASSILADSYNEQFF. CDR3 in DNA: TGTGCCAGTAGTATCTTAGCGGACTCCTACAATGAGCAGTTCTTC. The rearrangement uses TRBV19 and TRBJ2-1; weak D call: TRBD2 (6 bases). V gave up 3 bases and J gave up 0 bases, with 9 bases separating them. Germline CDR1 LNHDA, CDR2 SQIVND (reference sequence). This CDR3 is 15 amino acids long.

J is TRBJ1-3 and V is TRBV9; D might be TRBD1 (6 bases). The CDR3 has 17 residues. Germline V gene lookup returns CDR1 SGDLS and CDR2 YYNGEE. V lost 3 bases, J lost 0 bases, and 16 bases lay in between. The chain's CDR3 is CASSETTGLFSGNTIYF. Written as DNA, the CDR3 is TGTGCCAGCAGCGAAACCACAGGGCTTTTCTCTGGAAACACCATATATTTT.

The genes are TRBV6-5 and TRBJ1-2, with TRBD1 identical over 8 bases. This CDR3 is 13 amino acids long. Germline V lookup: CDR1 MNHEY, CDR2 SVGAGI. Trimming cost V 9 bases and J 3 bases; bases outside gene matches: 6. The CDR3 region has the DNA TGTGCCAGTTTGACAGGGGCCGACTATGGCTACACCTTC. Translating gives CASLTGADYGYTF.

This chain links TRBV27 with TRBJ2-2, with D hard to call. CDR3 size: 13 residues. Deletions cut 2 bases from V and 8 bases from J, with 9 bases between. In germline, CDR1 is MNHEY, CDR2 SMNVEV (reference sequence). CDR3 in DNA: TGTGCCAGCAGTTTAAGGGCGTCTGGGGAGCTGTTTTTT. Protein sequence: CASSLRASGELFF.

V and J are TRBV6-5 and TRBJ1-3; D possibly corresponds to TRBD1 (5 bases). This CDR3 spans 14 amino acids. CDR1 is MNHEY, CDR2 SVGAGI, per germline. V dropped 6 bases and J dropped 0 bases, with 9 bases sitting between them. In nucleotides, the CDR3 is TGTGCCAGCAGAGGGACTGTCTCTGGAAACACCATATATTTT. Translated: CASRGTVSGNTIYF.

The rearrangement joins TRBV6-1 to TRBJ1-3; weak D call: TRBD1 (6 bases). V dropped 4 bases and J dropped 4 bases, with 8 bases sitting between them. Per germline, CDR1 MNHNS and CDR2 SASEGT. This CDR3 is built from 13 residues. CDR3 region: CASSAGVGNTIYF. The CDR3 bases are TGTGCCAGCAGTGCAGGGGTAGGAAACACCATATATTTT.

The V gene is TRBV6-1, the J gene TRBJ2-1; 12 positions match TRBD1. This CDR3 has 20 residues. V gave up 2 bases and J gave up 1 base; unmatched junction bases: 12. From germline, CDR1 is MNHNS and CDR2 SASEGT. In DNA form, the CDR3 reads TGTGCCAGCAGTGAAAAATGGGACAGGGGGCGATCAGGGTCCTACAATGAGCAGTTCTTC. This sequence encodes CASSEKWDRGRSGSYNEQFF.

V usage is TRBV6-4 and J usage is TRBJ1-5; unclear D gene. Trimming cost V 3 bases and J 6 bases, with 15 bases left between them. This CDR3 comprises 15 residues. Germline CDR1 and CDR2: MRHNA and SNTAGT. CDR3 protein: CASSEGWGSGQPQHF. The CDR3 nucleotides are TGTGCCAGCAGTGAAGGGTGGGGTTCGGGTCAGCCCCAGCATTTT.

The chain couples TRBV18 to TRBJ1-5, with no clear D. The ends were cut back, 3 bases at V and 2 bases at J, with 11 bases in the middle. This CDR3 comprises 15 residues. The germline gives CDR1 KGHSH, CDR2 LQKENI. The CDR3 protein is CASSPRAERNQPQHF. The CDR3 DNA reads TGTGCCAGCTCACCCCGGGCAGAACGCAATCAGCCCCAGCATTTT.

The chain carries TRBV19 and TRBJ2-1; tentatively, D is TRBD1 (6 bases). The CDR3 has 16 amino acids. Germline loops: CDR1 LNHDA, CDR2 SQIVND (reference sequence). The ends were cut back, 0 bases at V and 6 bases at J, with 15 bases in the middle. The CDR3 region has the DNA TGTGCCAGTAGTATAGACCAACAGGGCATTTCCAATGAGCAGTTCTTC. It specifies CASSIDQQGISNEQFF.

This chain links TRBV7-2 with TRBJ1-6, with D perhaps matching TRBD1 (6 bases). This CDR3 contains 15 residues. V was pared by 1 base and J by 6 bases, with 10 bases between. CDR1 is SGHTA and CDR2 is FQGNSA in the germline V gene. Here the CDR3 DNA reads TGTGCCAGCAGCTTAGAGGGGGTGAGTAATTCACCCCTCCACTTT. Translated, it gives CASSLEGVSNSPLHF.

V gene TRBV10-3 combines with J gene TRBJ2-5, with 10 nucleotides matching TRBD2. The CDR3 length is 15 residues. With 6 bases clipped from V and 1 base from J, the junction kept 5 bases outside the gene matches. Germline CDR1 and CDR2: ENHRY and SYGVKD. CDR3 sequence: CAIRRTSGAQETQYF. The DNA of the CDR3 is TGTGCCATCAGACGGACTAGCGGAGCCCAAGAGACCCAGTACTTC.

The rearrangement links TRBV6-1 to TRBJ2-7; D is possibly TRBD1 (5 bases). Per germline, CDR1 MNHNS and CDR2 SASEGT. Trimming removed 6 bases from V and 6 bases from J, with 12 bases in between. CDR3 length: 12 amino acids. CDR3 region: CASRTTDIEQYF. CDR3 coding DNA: TGTGCCAGCAGGACGACAGATATCGAGCAGTACTTC.

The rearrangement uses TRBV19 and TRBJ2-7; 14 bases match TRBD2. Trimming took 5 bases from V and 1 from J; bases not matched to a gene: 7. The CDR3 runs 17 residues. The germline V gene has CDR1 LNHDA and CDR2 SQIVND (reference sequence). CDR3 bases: TGTGCCAGTAGTCAGGCGGGACTAGCGGGAGATTCCTACGAGCAGTACTTC. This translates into CASSQAGLAGDSYEQYF.

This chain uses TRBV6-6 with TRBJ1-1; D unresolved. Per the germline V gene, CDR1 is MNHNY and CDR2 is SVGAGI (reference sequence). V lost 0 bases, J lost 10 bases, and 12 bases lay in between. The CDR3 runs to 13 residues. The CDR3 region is CASSYSPGPIAFF. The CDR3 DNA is TGTGCCAGCAGTTACTCCCCGGGCCCAATAGCTTTCTTT.

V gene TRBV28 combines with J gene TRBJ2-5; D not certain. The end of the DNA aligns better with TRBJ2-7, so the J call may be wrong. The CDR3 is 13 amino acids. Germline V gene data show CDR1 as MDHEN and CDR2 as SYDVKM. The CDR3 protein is CASSLQVTYEQYF. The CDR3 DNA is TGTGCCAGCAGTTTACAGGTCACCTACGAGCAGTACTTC.

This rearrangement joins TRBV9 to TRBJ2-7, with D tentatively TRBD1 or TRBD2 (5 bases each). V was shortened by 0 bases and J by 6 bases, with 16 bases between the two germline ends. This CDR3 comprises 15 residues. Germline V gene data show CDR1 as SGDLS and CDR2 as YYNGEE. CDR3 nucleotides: TGTGCCAGCAGCGTAGACGGGACGCTGGTTTTCGAGCAGTACTTC. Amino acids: CASSVDGTLVFEQYF.

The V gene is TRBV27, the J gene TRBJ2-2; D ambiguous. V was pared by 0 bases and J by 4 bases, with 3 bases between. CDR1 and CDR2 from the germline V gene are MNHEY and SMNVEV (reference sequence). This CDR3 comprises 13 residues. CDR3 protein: CASSLSRTGELFF. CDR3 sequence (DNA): TGTGCCAGCAGTTTATCGCGCACCGGGGAGCTGTTTTTT.